The 32 T cell receptor beta chains reported below all come from one sample, sequenced in a study of blood T cell repertoires in COVID-19. TCRdb keeps only in-frame clones here, not all; method: immunoSEQ multiplex PCR. The sample yields a few hundred thousand clones, about 87% seen once. Sequencing was done on a sample of peripheral blood. All receptors derive from a human donor in a cohort sampled during active COVID-19.

The V gene is TRBV10-3, the J gene TRBJ2-6, with 10 bases fitting TRBD1. V gave up 6 bases and J gave up 2 bases; unmatched junction bases: 16. CDR1 and CDR2 (germline): ENHRY, SYGVKD. The CDR3 extends over 20 amino acids. CDR3 sequence: CAIRHFIGTGDSPGANVLTF. CDR3 bases: TGTGCCATCAGACACTTTATCGGGACAGGGGATTCCCCTGGGGCCAACGTCCTGACTTTC.

This clone was counted a single time. The chain couples TRBV27 to TRBJ1-2; TRBD1 is a possible D gene (6 bases). The CDR3 has 15 amino acids. Germline values: CDR1 MNHEY, CDR2 SMNVEV (reference sequence). Trimming shortened V by 4 bases and J by 3 bases, and 15 bases separated the two germline ends. CDR3 in DNA: TGTGCCAGCAGTTCGCTAAGACAGGCAGACTATGGCTACACCTTC. Its protein product is CASSSLRQADYGYTF.

The V gene is TRBV19, the J gene TRBJ1-5; unclear D gene. The V and J ends lost 5 bases and 7 bases respectively, with 12 bases between them. Per germline, CDR1 LNHDA and CDR2 SQIVND (reference sequence). The CDR3 loop spans 13 amino acids. The CDR3 DNA reads as TGTGCCAGTAGTCCCCCTAAATCGCAGCCCCAGCATTTT. Translating it yields CASSPPKSQPQHF.

The rearrangement uses TRBV4-2 and TRBJ1-3; a weak D match, TRBD1 (5 bases). V was pared by 0 bases and J by 0 bases, with 24 bases between. The CDR3 runs to 21 residues. Germline CDR1 reads LGHNA; CDR2 reads YNFKEQ. The CDR3 reads CASSQEAVSAGRLSSGNTIYF. CDR3 coding DNA: TGTGCCAGCAGCCAAGAAGCCGTTTCGGCAGGGCGTCTGAGCTCTGGAAACACCATATATTTT.

The chain combines TRBV7-2 with TRBJ1-5; D ambiguous. Looked up from germline, CDR1 is SGHTA and CDR2 is FQGNSA. V was cut by 5 bases and J by 5 bases, with 10 bases left in between. This CDR3 contains 13 residues. The CDR3 sequence: CASSGGSYQPQHF. DNA for the CDR3: TGTGCCAGCAGCGGAGGGAGTTATCAGCCCCAGCATTTT.

This chain joins TRBV3-1 (or the pseudogene TRBV3-2) and TRBJ2-3, with 8 bases matching TRBD2. CDR3 length: 15 amino acids. Trimming took 1 base from V and 6 from J; bases not matched to a gene: 6. Germline V lookup: CDR1 LGHDT, CDR2 YNNKEL (reference sequence). CDR3 region: CASSQVAGFPDTQYF. The CDR3 bases are TGTGCCAGCAGCCAAGTAGCGGGATTTCCCGATACGCAGTATTTT.

V gene TRBV7-2 combines with J gene TRBJ2-7; TRBD2 is a possible D gene (5 bases). CDR1 SGHTA and CDR2 FQGNSA come from the germline V gene. There are 12 residues in the CDR3. Trimming took off 5 bases at V and 7 bases at J, with 12 bases between the two ends. The CDR3 here is CASSHMRAEQYF. The DNA for the CDR3 is TGTGCCAGCAGCCATATGCGGGCGGAGCAGTACTTC.

The V gene is TRBV5-1, the J gene TRBJ2-5; 10 positions agree with TRBD2. The CDR3 sequence is 16 residues long. Germline V CDR1 and CDR2: SGHRS, YFSETQ. The junction had 8 bases not matched to a gene; V was cut back by 3 bases and J by 3 bases. Written as DNA, the CDR3 is TGCGCCAGCAGCTGGGGGACTCTAGCGGGAGAAGAGACCCAGTACTTC. Its protein is CASSWGTLAGEETQYF.

V is TRBV7-9 and J is TRBJ1-4; TRBD1 agrees at 7 bases. CDR3 length equals 16 residues. V trimming: 4 bases; J trimming: 4 bases; junction bases outside the gene matches: 9. From germline, CDR1 is SEHNR and CDR2 FQNEAQ (reference sequence). The CDR3 loop reads CASSSSSGTVNEKLFF. In DNA form, the CDR3 reads TGTGCCAGCAGCTCCTCGTCCGGGACAGTTAATGAAAAACTGTTTTTT.

The chain joins TRBV18 to TRBJ2-3; D possibly corresponds to TRBD1 (5 bases). The V end lost 2 bases, the J end lost 6 bases, and 12 bases lay between the germline ends. The germline CDR1 and CDR2 sequences are KGHSH and LQKENI. There are 14 residues in the CDR3. CDR3 in DNA: TGTGCCAGCTCACCAATTGGACAATCGGATACGCAGTATTTT. Its protein is CASSPIGQSDTQYF.

This chain connects TRBV5-6 to TRBJ2-7; 11 bases are shared with TRBD1. The germline V gene encodes CDR1 SGHDT and CDR2 YYEEEE. Trimming removed 3 bases from V and 4 bases from J; junction bases left unmatched: 9. The CDR3 loop spans 16 amino acids. CDR3 sequence (DNA): TGTGCCAGCAGCTCGGAGATAGGGACAGGGGGTTACGAGCAGTACTTC. It codes for CASSSEIGTGGYEQYF.

Here the CDR3 reads CSVETSGGVIDTQYF. CDR3 DNA sequence: TGCAGCGTTGAAACTAGCGGGGGGGTCATAGATACGCAGTATTTT. V and J are TRBV29-1 and TRBJ2-3, with 13 positions matching TRBD2. Germline V gene lookup returns CDR1 SQVTM and CDR2 ANQGSEA. J was trimmed by 5 bases and V by 2 bases; bases with no gene match: 4. The length of the CDR3 is 15 residues.

This clone was seen a few times. The chain combines TRBV4-3 with TRBJ2-2; 14 positions match TRBD2. The CDR3 extends over 17 amino acids. CDR1 is LGHNA, CDR2 YSLEER, per germline. The V gene end was trimmed by 1 base and the J gene end by 9 bases; junction bases not matched to a gene: 7. The CDR3 loop reads CASSQGQTSGGAWELFF. The CDR3 DNA sequence: TGCGCCAGCAGCCAAGGCCAGACTAGCGGGGGGGCTTGGGAGCTGTTTTTT.

This clone was observed a handful of times. CDR3 nucleotide sequence: TGCGCCAGCAGCCGGGACAGGGGCACAGATACGCAGTATTTT. It translates to CASSRDRGTDTQYF. The V gene is TRBV5-1, the J gene TRBJ2-3; TRBD1 aligns across 9 bases. CDR1 is SGHRS, CDR2 YFSETQ, per germline. V shed 4 bases, J shed 1 base, and the junction held 1 base outside the gene matches. This CDR3 region has 14 residues.

The chain uses TRBV19 and TRBJ2-2, with 8 nucleotides matching TRBD2. CDR3 size: 14 residues. J was trimmed by 5 bases and V by 6 bases; bases with no gene match: 5. Germline lookup yields CDR1 LNHDA and CDR2 SQIVND (reference sequence). The CDR3 spells CASSGREGTGELFF. CDR3 sequence (DNA): TGTGCCAGTAGCGGTCGGGAGGGGACCGGGGAGCTGTTTTTT.

This clone appeared a single time. The J gene is TRBJ2-7, the V gene TRBV14; perhaps TRBD2 as D (6 bases). The CDR3 is 14 residues long. Germline lookup yields CDR1 SGHDN and CDR2 FVKESK. Trimming took off 4 bases at V and 0 bases at J, with 10 bases between the two ends. In DNA form, the CDR3 reads TGTGCCAGCAGCCCCCTGGGGGGCTCCTACGAGCAGTACTTC. Protein product: CASSPLGGSYEQYF.

The rearrangement uses TRBV28 and TRBJ1-1, with D possibly TRBD1 on 5 matching bases. The CDR3 spans 11 residues. Trimming stripped 11 bases from V and 5 bases from J, with 12 bases between. Germline lookup yields CDR1 MDHEN and CDR2 SYDVKM. CDR3 sequence (DNA): TGTGCCGGATACAAGGGGACTGAAGCTTTCTTT. As protein: CAGYKGTEAFF.

This chain connects TRBV6-1 to TRBJ2-1, with 12 bases fitting TRBD2. Germline loops: CDR1 MNHNS, CDR2 SASEGT. CDR3 size: 15 residues. V lost 1 base and J lost 8; bases outside the gene matches: 3. CDR3 in amino acids: CASSEVASGGDEQFF. The DNA for the CDR3 is TGTGCCAGCAGTGAAGTGGCTAGCGGGGGGGATGAGCAGTTCTTC.

The chain couples TRBV27 to TRBJ1-6, with TRBD1 as a possible D gene (5 bases). Trimming shortened V by 7 bases and J by 0 bases, and 16 bases separated the two germline ends. From germline, CDR1 is MNHEY and CDR2 SMNVEV (reference sequence). The CDR3 totals 17 residues. The DNA of the CDR3 is TGTGCCAGCACCCAAATCGGGGGGAGCTCCTATAATTCACCCCTCCACTTT. Translated, it gives CASTQIGGSSYNSPLHF.

V usage is TRBV6-5 and J usage is TRBJ2-1; TRBD1 aligns across 8 bases. There are 12 residues in the CDR3. V gave up 6 bases and J gave up 11 bases; unmatched junction bases: 6. Germline V lookup: CDR1 MNHEY, CDR2 SVGAGI. The CDR3: CASRRTGQKQFF. The CDR3 DNA is TGTGCCAGCAGACGGACAGGGCAAAAGCAGTTCTTC.

The genes are TRBV3-1 (or the pseudogene TRBV3-2) and TRBJ1-2, with D tentatively TRBD1 (5 bases). Trimming cost V 1 base and J 8 bases, with 11 bases left between them. Germline V gene lookup returns CDR1 LGHDT and CDR2 YNNKEL (reference sequence). The CDR3 extends over 13 amino acids. The CDR3 loop is CASSQGQGRGYTF. CDR3 nucleotide sequence: TGTGCCAGCAGCCAAGGGCAGGGCCGCGGCTACACCTTC.

The rearrangement links TRBV15 to TRBJ1-6; a weak D match, TRBD1 (5 bases). This CDR3 spans 14 amino acids. The V gene lost 1 base and the J gene lost 12 bases, with 13 bases spanning the gap. Looked up from germline, CDR1 is LNHNV and CDR2 is YYDKDF (reference sequence). CDR3: CATSRGREILPLHF. The CDR3 DNA follows: TGTGCCACCAGCAGAGGCAGGGAAATTTTACCCCTCCACTTT.

The genes are TRBV7-9 and TRBJ1-1; tentatively, D is TRBD1 (5 bases). From germline, CDR1 is SEHNR and CDR2 FQNEAQ (reference sequence). This CDR3 region has 15 residues. With 1 base removed from V and 3 bases from J, the gap between germline ends came to 12 bases. This CDR3 reads CASSLVAGRDTEAFF. In nucleotides, the CDR3 is TGTGCCAGCAGCTTAGTCGCAGGGCGAGACACTGAAGCTTTCTTT.

The V gene is TRBV9, the J gene TRBJ2-2; D might be TRBD2 (5 bases). The CDR3 runs to 15 residues. In germline, CDR1 is SGDLS, CDR2 YYNGEE. V was cut by 0 bases and J by 3 bases, with 9 bases left in between. For the CDR3, the DNA is TGTGCCAGCAGCGTAGGTCCAGCGGACACCGGGGAGCTGTTTTTT. Amino acid sequence: CASSVGPADTGELFF.

This clone was recorded once. The rearrangement links TRBV7-2 to TRBJ2-1, with a tentative D call TRBD1 (5 bases). This CDR3 has 14 amino acids. The germline V and J ends were trimmed by 1 base and 9 bases, with 13 bases remaining between them. CDR1 SGHTA and CDR2 FQGNSA come from the germline V gene. The CDR3 reads CASSLEVKTVEQFF. As DNA, the CDR3 is TGTGCCAGCAGCTTAGAGGTAAAGACAGTTGAGCAGTTCTTC. The variable domain in full, completed from reference TRBV7-2 and TRBJ2-1, reads GAGVSQSPSNKVTEKGKDVELRCDPISGHTALYWYRQSLGQGLEFLIYFQGNSAPDKSGLPSDRFSAERTGGSVSTLTIQRTQQEDSAVYLCASSLEVKTVEQFFGPGTRLTVL.

There are a few counts of this clone. This sequence joins TRBV7-6 and TRBJ1-2, with 9 bases aligning to TRBD1. Germline assignment: CDR1 SGHVS and CDR2 FNYEAQ. J gave up 8 bases and V 6 bases, and 13 bases lay outside the gene matches. This CDR3 is 15 amino acids long. This CDR3 reads CASSPNTGGREGYTF. Here the CDR3 DNA reads TGTGCCAGCAGTCCTAACACAGGGGGCCGGGAAGGCTACACCTTC.

The V and J genes are TRBV6-4 and TRBJ2-3, with D possibly being TRBD2 (7 bases). This CDR3 comprises 15 residues. Germline CDR1 and CDR2: MRHNA and SNTAGT. V lost 2 bases to trimming and J lost 7 bases, with 16 bases between them. The CDR3 region is CASSDGGGGQNTQYF. CDR3 sequence (DNA): TGTGCCAGCAGTGACGGAGGGGGAGGGCAGAATACGCAGTATTTT.

The rearrangement uses TRBV20-1 and TRBJ2-7; 9 bases line up with TRBD2. Germline trimming cut 3 bases from V and 3 bases from J; bases unmatched to any gene: 9. This CDR3 contains 15 residues. CDR1 is DFQATT and CDR2 is SNEGSKA in the germline V gene (reference sequence). The CDR3 loop is CSASGGRGTNYEQYF. CDR3 nucleotides: TGCAGTGCTAGTGGCGGGAGGGGCACAAACTACGAGCAGTACTTC.

The CDR3 loop is CASSPQRVGGFEKLFF. The CDR3 bases are TGTGCCAGCAGCCCCCAACGAGTGGGGGGATTTGAAAAACTGTTTTTT. The chain has TRBV9 and TRBJ1-4; TRBD1 might be the D (5 bases). The V end was cut by 4 bases, the J end by 7 bases, with 20 bases between. Germline V gene lookup returns CDR1 SGDLS and CDR2 YYNGEE. There are 16 residues in the CDR3.

In its sample, this clone was seen a few times. The rearrangement uses TRBV27 and TRBJ2-7, with 7 bases that match TRBD2. With 5 bases clipped from V and 0 bases from J, the junction kept 4 bases outside the gene matches. From germline, CDR1 is MNHEY and CDR2 SMNVEV (reference sequence). The CDR3 sequence is 14 residues long. CDR3 region: CASSLRTSSYEQYF. The DNA of the CDR3 is TGTGCCAGCAGTCTACGGACTAGCTCCTACGAGCAGTACTTC.

The chain uses TRBV29-1 and TRBJ2-5; D is possibly TRBD2 (5 bases). The CDR3 is made up of 12 amino acids. Germline-derived CDR1 and CDR2 are SQVTM and ANQGSEA. Trimming left V 7 bases short and J 4 bases short, with 13 bases between. The CDR3 loop reads CSASDSRETQYF. CDR3 DNA sequence: TGCAGCGCCTCGGACTCGAGAGAGACCCAGTACTTC.

This sequence joins TRBV7-2 and TRBJ2-3; 14 nucleotides align to TRBD2. CDR3 length: 17 residues. Germline values: CDR1 SGHTA, CDR2 FQGNSA. With V trimmed by 1 base and J by 3 bases, 3 bases remained unmatched. The CDR3 reads CASSLEGLAGGTDTQYF. In DNA form, the CDR3 reads TGTGCCAGCAGCTTAGAAGGACTAGCGGGGGGAACAGATACGCAGTATTTT.